Listed here are 13 T cell receptor beta chains from one sample, sequenced in a study of Ad26.COV2.S vaccination and SARS-CoV-2 variants. Regarding treatment: some 20 received Ad26.COV2.S at low or high dose, single or two shots; several received placebo; per-sample allocation not given. Following the first vaccine or placebo injection, samples were taken on day 63. Generated by immunoSEQ multiplex PCR, the TCRdb table keeps only in-frame clones and is missing some. The sample yields some 640,000 clones, 70% to 90% seen once. Here the sequenced sample was peripheral blood, taken in a trial of Ad26.COV2.S vaccine versus placebo. Receptor source: a person between 18 and 65 years old who received the Ad26.COV2.S COVID-19 vaccine or a placebo.

This chain uses TRBV10-2 with TRBJ2-3; 10 bases line up with TRBD2. Per germline, CDR1 WSHSY and CDR2 SAAADI. The CDR3 spans 15 residues. The J segment lost 4 bases and the V segment lost 3 bases, leaving 4 bases of the junction unmatched. CDR3 in amino acids: CASSDLAGEADTQYF. CDR3 sequence (DNA): TGCGCCAGCAGTGACCTAGCGGGAGAGGCAGATACGCAGTATTTT.

On this clone itself: Other DNA sequences in this specimen translate into the identical CDR3. CDR3 residues: CASSPSTNEKLFF. For the CDR3, the DNA is TGTGCCAGCTCACCATCAACTAATGAAAAACTGTTTTTT. The rearrangement uses TRBV18 and TRBJ1-4; D is unresolved. V was cut by 2 bases and J by 0 bases, with 1 base left in between. The CDR3 is 13 amino acids. Germline V CDR1 and CDR2: KGHSH, LQKENI.

J is TRBJ1-2 and V is TRBV3-1 (or the pseudogene TRBV3-2); no clear D gene. The CDR3 loop spans 13 amino acids. The germline gives CDR1 LGHDT, CDR2 YNNKEL (reference sequence). V lost 4 bases, J lost 6 bases, and 12 bases lay in between. The CDR3 sequence is CASSPSERHGYTF. The DNA for the CDR3 is TGTGCCAGCAGCCCCTCGGAAAGGCATGGCTACACCTTC.

The table lists this clone with a few counts. J is TRBJ2-1 and V is TRBV10-1, with D maybe TRBD1 (6 bases). Germline CDR1 is WNHNN and CDR2 is SYGVQD (reference sequence). V lost 3 bases to trimming and J lost 5 bases, with 23 bases between them. The CDR3 loop spans 18 amino acids. The CDR3 nucleotides read TGCGCCAGCAGTGAAATGGGGGCTCAGTGGGGAAGAAACAATGAGCAGTTCTTC. Protein sequence: CASSEMGAQWGRNNEQFF.

The chain combines TRBV5-1 with TRBJ2-1; 14 bases match TRBD2. Unmatched junction bases numbered 7, after V lost 4 bases and J lost 7 bases. Germline V gene lookup returns CDR1 SGHRS and CDR2 YFSETQ. CDR3 size: 16 residues. CDR3 sequence reads: CASSPLTSGGGNEQFF. CDR3 nucleotides: TGCGCCAGCAGCCCCCTGACTAGCGGGGGGGGAAATGAGCAGTTCTTC.

This clone was picked up a small number of times. CDR3 region: CACSQGYGYTF. The DNA of the CDR3 is TGTGCCTGCTCACAGGGGTATGGCTACACCTTC. The chain carries TRBV30 and TRBJ1-2, with 7 bases aligning to TRBD1. V trimming: 6 bases; J trimming: 5 bases; junction bases outside the gene matches: 3. This CDR3 is 11 amino acids long. Per the germline V gene, CDR1 is GTSNPN and CDR2 is SVGIG (reference sequence).

This chain joins TRBV4-1 and TRBJ1-2; tentative D call: TRBD1 (5 bases). V shed 0 bases and J shed 5 bases, with 13 bases lying between them. The CDR3 length is 15 residues. Germline-derived CDR1 and CDR2 are MGHRA and YSYEKL. As DNA, the CDR3 is TGCGCCAGCAGCCAAGATACAGGTTGGCGGTATGGCTACACCTTC. It is translated as CASSQDTGWRYGYTF.

V and J are TRBV18 and TRBJ2-3, with D uncertain. The germline V gene encodes CDR1 KGHSH and CDR2 LQKENI. V was pared by 2 bases and J by 6 bases, with 15 bases between. The CDR3 spans 15 residues. The CDR3 coding sequence is TGTGCCAGCTCACCAAGCGCAGCCCCCGGGGATACGCAGTATTTT. Protein product: CASSPSAAPGDTQYF.

The rearrangement links TRBV28 to TRBJ1-3; 7 bases line up with TRBD1. The CDR3 extends over 14 amino acids. The germline V gene encodes CDR1 MDHEN and CDR2 SYDVKM. The trim removed 5 bases at V and 9 bases at J, leaving 10 bases unmatched. The DNA of the CDR3 is TGTGCCAGCAGTCTCGACAGGGTCGGTCCCACCATATATTTT. Its protein is CASSLDRVGPTIYF.

J is TRBJ1-5 and V is TRBV7-2, with D maybe TRBD1 (5 bases). The ends were cut back, 5 bases at V and 9 bases at J, with 17 bases in the middle. CDR3 size: 14 residues. Germline V gene sequence: CDR1 SGHTA, CDR2 FQGNSA. The DNA of the CDR3 is TGTGCCAGCAGCCCCGGGGGGGGGAGATTGCCCCAGCATTTT. This sequence encodes CASSPGGGRLPQHF.

The chain carries TRBV7-2 and TRBJ2-5; D is undetermined. Trimming took 3 bases from V and 1 from J, leaving 6 bases between them. This CDR3 contains 13 residues. Germline CDR1 is SGHTA and CDR2 is FQGNSA. DNA for the CDR3: TGTGCCAGCAGCTTTTACTTCCAAGAGACCCAGTACTTC. Amino acids: CASSFYFQETQYF.

The chain links TRBV6-5 to TRBJ2-2; no firm D call. Trimming shortened V by 6 bases and J by 2 bases, and 13 bases separated the two germline ends. The CDR3 totals 15 residues. Germline loops: CDR1 MNHEY, CDR2 SVGAGI. The CDR3 sequence is CASSPSVANTGELFF. The DNA for the CDR3 is TGTGCCAGCAGCCCGTCTGTCGCCAACACCGGGGAGCTGTTTTTT.

The rearrangement joins TRBV19 to TRBJ1-2; D may be TRBD1 (6 bases). Trimming cost V 5 bases and J 2 bases, with 15 bases left between them. Germline V gives CDR1 LNHDA, CDR2 SQIVND (reference sequence). There are 15 residues in the CDR3. The CDR3 reads CASSLAGQGNYGYTF. The DNA for the CDR3 is TGTGCCAGTAGTCTCGCTGGGCAGGGGAACTATGGCTACACCTTC. The complete variable domain, with remaining parts taken from reference TRBV19 and TRBJ1-2, reads DGGITQSPKYLFRKEGQNVTLSCEQNLNHDAMYWYRQDPGQGLRLIYYSQIVNDFQKGDIAEGYSVSREKKESFPLTVTSAQKNPTAFYLCASSLAGQGNYGYTFGSGTRLTVV.